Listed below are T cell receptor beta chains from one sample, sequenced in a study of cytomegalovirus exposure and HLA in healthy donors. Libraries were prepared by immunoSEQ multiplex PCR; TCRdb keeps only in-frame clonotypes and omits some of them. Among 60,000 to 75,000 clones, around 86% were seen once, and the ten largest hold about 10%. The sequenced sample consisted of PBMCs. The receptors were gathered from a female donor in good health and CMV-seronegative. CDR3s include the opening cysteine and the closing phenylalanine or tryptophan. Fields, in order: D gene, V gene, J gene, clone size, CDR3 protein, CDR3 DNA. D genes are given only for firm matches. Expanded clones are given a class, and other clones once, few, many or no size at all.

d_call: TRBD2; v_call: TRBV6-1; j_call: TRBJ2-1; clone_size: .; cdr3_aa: CASLRLAAYNEQFF; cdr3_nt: TGTGCCAGCCTCCGACTAGCGGCCTACAATGAGCAGTTCTTC
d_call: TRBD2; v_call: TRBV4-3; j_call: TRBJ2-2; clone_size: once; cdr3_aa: CASSQRTSGANTGELFF; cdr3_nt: TGCGCCAGCAGCCAACGGACTAGCGGAGCGAACACCGGGGAGCTGTTTTTT
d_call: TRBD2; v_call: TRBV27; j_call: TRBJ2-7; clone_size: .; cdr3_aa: CASSPNRGGGDEQYF; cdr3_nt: TGTGCCAGCAGTCCGAATCGGGGGGGTGGGGACGAGCAGTACTTC
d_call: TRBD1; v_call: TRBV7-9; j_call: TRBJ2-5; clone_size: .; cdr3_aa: CASSEFTGGRAQYF; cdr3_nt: TGTGCCAGCAGCGAGTTCACAGGGGGTAGGGCCCAGTACTTC
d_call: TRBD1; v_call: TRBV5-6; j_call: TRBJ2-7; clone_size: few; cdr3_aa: CASSLEGQGAFTYEQYF; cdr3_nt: TGTGCCAGCAGCTTGGAAGGTCAGGGGGCTTTCACCTACGAGCAGTACTTC
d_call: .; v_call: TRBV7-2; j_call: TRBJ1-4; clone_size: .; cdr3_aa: CASSLGRAGNEKLFF; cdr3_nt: TGTGCCAGCAGCTTGGGCAGGGCTGGTAATGAAAAACTGTTTTTT
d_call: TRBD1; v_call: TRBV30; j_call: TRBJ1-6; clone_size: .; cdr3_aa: CAWNGQGASPLHF; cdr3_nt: TGTGCCTGGAATGGACAGGGGGCTTCACCCCTCCACTTT
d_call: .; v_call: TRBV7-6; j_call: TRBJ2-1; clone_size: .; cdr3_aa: CASKAYQGTSYNEQFF; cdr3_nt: TGTGCCAGCAAAGCTTACCAGGGAACATCCTACAATGAGCAGTTCTTC
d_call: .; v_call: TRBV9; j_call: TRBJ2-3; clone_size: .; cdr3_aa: CASSAPSPSTQYF; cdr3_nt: TGTGCCAGCAGCGCCCCCTCTCCTTCCACGCAGTATTTT
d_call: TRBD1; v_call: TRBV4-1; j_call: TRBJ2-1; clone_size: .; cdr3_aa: CASSELQGASSYNEQFF; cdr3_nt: TGCGCCAGCAGCGAATTACAGGGGGCTAGCTCCTACAATGAGCAGTTCTTC
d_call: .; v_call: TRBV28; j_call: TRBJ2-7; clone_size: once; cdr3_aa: CASSPRWWYEQYF; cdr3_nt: TGTGCCAGCAGTCCTAGATGGTGGTACGAGCAGTACTTC
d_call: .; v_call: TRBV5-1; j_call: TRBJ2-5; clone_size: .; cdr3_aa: CASRGRETQYF; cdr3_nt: TGCGCCAGCAGGGGGAGGGAGACCCAGTACTTC
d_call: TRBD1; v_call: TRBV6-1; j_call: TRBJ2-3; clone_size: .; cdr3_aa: CASSEEAGQGADTQYF; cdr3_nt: TGTGCCAGCAGTGAAGAGGCGGGACAGGGGGCCGATACGCAGTATTTT
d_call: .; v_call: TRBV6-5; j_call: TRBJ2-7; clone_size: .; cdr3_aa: CASNREGTYEQYF; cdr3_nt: TGTGCCAGTAACAGGGAGGGGACCTACGAGCAGTACTTC
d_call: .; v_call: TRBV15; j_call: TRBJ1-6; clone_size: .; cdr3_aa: CATSRDTAYNSPLHF; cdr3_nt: TGTGCCACCAGCAGAGATACAGCATATAATTCACCCCTCCACTTT
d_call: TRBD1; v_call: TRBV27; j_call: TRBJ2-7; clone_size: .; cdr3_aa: CASSGRDRDDEQYF; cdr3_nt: TGTGCCAGCAGTGGCCGGGACAGAGACGACGAGCAGTACTTC
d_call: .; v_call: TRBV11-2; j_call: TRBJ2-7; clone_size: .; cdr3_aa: CASSLDRQNYEQYF; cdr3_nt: TGTGCCAGCAGCTTAGATCGTCAGAACTACGAGCAGTACTTC
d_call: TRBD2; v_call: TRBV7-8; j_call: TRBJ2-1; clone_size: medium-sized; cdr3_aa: CASSLAFSGRAYNEQFF; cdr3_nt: TGTGCCAGCAGCTTAGCGTTTAGCGGGAGGGCCTACAATGAGCAGTTCTTC
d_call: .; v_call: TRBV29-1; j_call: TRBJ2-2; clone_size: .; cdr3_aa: CSALNTGELFF; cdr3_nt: TGCAGCGCACTTAACACCGGGGAGCTGTTTTTT
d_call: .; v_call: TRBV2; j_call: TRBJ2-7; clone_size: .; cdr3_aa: CASKVLGYEQYF; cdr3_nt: TGTGCCAGCAAGGTACTAGGCTACGAGCAGTACTTC
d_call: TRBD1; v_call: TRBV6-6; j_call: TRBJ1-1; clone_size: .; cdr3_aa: CASSRTGSKNTEAFF; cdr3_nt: TGTGCCAGCAGCAGGACAGGGTCGAAGAACACTGAAGCTTTCTTT
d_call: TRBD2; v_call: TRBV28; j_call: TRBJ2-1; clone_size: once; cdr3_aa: CASIIGSGSSYNEQFF; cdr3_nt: TGTGCCAGCATTATTGGTAGCGGGTCATCCTACAATGAGCAGTTCTTC
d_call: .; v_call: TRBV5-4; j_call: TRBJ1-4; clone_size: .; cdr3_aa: CASSSGSSNEKLFF; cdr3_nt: TGTGCCAGCAGCTCCGGTAGTTCTAATGAAAAACTGTTTTTT
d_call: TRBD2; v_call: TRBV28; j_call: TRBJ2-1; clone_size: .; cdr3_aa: CASSLRTSGTNNEQFF; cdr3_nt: TGTGCCAGCAGTTTACGGACTAGCGGGACCAACAATGAGCAGTTCTTC
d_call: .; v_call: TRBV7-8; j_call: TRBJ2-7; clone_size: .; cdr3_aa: CASSLTYEQYF; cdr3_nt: TGTGCCAGCAGCCTAACCTACGAGCAGTACTTC
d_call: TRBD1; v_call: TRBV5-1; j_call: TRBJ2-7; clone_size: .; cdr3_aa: CASSKGDRFYEQYF; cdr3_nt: TGCGCCAGCAGCAAAGGGGACAGGTTCTACGAGCAGTACTTC
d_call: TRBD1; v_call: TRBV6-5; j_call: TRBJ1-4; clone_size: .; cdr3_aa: CASSFRTGDNEKLFF; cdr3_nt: TGTGCCAGCAGTTTTCGGACAGGGGATAATGAAAAACTGTTTTTT